The next 28 T cell receptor beta chains were all read from a single sample in a study of tumor-infiltrating lymphocytes in primary liver carcinoma. Total RNA (roughly 540 ng) served as template for TCR beta cDNA synthesis primed by a constant-region primer. Three nested multiplex PCR rounds of slightly modified ARM-PCR generated TCR beta libraries. Researchers ran the first two PCR rounds for 9 to 10 cycles each with TRBV1-TRBV30 forward primers and a C-beta reverse primer. Using its own MiXCR run on the multiplex PCR reads, TCRdb lists one record per CDR3 protein. The sample lists approximately 80,000 distinct CDR3 sequences; 69% were seen once. Each 20-30 mg portion of unsorted bulk tissue served as the source for co-extraction of RNA and DNA. The sequenced sample was tumor-adjacent normal liver tissue. The source of these receptors is a man between 40 and 49 years old with primary liver carcinoma and hepatitis B virus infection.

This clonotype was counted only a few times. One end of the junction is discordant with germline, which a read error may explain. This chain's CDR3 is CATSARRGYNEQFF. The DNA of the CDR3 is TGTGCTACCAGTGCCCGCCGGGGGTACAATGAGCAGTTCTTC. This chain connects TRBV24-1 to TRBJ2-1; D perhaps matches TRBD2 (6 bases). The germline CDR1 and CDR2 sequences are KGHDR and SFDVKD. This CDR3 is 14 amino acids long.

On this clonotype itself: One end of the junction is discordant with germline, which a read error may explain. The chain couples TRBV6-2 or TRBV6-3 to TRBJ2-7, with D maybe TRBD2 (6 bases). Germline CDR1 reads MNHEY; CDR2 reads SVGEGT. The CDR3 extends over 15 amino acids. The CDR3 sequence is CASSRRTNGHYEQYF. CDR3 nucleotide sequence: TGTGCCAGCAGCCGGCGGACTAACGGGCACTACGAGCAATACTTC.

In its sample, this clonotype was seen many times. V is TRBV24-1 and J is TRBJ2-7; possible D gene TRBD2, 5 bases. The CDR3 has 15 residues. V was clipped by 3 bases and J by 2 bases, with 13 bases between them. The germline CDR1 and CDR2 sequences are KGHDR and SFDVKD. The CDR3 region has the DNA TGTGCCACCAGTGATCGAACGGACGGGACCTACGAGCAGTACTTC. Its protein product is CATSDRTDGTYEQYF.

The rearrangement links TRBV20-1 to TRBJ1-1, with a possible D match to TRBD1 (5 bases). Trimming pared 2 bases from V and 5 bases from J, leaving 15 bases between. Germline CDR1 DFQATT, CDR2 SNEGSKA (reference sequence). CDR3 length: 14 amino acids. This CDR3 is CSARLRGLRTEAFF. In nucleotides, the CDR3 is TGCAGTGCTAGATTGCGGGGACTTAGAACTGAAGCTTTCTTT.

This clonotype was picked up many times. As DNA, the CDR3 is TGTGCCAGCAGCCCTGGGGACTTTTACAATGAGCAGTTCTTC. Protein sequence: CASSPGDFYNEQFF. The rearrangement links TRBV4-2 to TRBJ2-1; D possibly corresponds to TRBD2 (6 bases). The CDR3 has 14 amino acids. Trimming removed 4 bases at V and 4 bases at J, with 11 bases between. Germline CDR1 reads LGHNA; CDR2 reads YNFKEQ.

Concerning this clonotype itself: Here the CDR3 omits its conserved ending phenylalanine or tryptophan, so a read error is the likely source. The V gene is TRBV11-2, the J gene TRBJ2-1; tentative D call: TRBD2 (5 bases). CDR3 length: 16 residues. Germline CDR1 reads SGHAT; CDR2 reads FQNNGV. The CDR3, as DNA: TGTGTCAGCAACTTAGAGCTCCTAACGGGAATGAATGAGCAGTTCTTA. Protein sequence: CVSNLELLTGMNEQFL.

Comment on this clonotype: One end of the junction fails to match germline, which may point to a read error. This chain joins TRBV27 and TRBJ2-1, with a possible D match to TRBD1 (6 bases). The length of the CDR3 is 15 residues. Germline CDR1 and CDR2: MNHEY and SMNVEV (reference sequence). CDR3 coding DNA: TGTGTCAGCAGTTTATCGAGGGACACTTACAATGAGCAGTTCTTC. It translates to CVSSLSRDTYNEQFF.

Only one count was recorded for this clonotype. The junction differs from germline at one of its ends, possibly a read error. The gene calls are TRBV5-6 and TRBJ2-2, with TRBD2 as a possible D gene (5 bases). Per the germline V gene, CDR1 is SGHDT and CDR2 is YYEEEE. This CDR3 region has 17 residues. The CDR3 spells CTSSSDFRGPNTGEPFF. The CDR3 DNA reads as TGTACCAGCAGCTCTGACTTCCGAGGCCCAAACACCGGGGAGCCGTTTTTT. Complete variable domain (other parts from reference TRBV5-6 and TRBJ2-2): DAGVTQSPTHLIKTRGQQVTLRCSPKSGHDTVSWYQQALGQGPQFIFQYYEEEERQRGNFPDRFSGHQFPNYSSELNVNALLLGDSALYLCTSSSDFRGPNTGEPFFGEGSRLTVL.

V gene TRBV11-2 combines with J gene TRBJ2-1; D unresolved. Germline CDR1 and CDR2: SGHAT and FQNNGV. The V and J ends lost 3 bases and 5 bases respectively, with 8 bases between them. This CDR3 has 13 amino acids. The CDR3 coding sequence is TGTGCCAGCAGCTTCCTGCTCAACAATGAGCAGTTCTTC. This gives the protein CASSFLLNNEQFF.

As for this clonotype: The missing conserved phenylalanine or tryptophan at the end of this CDR3 makes a read error likely. This chain joins TRBV11-1 and TRBJ2-7; D gene ambiguous. The CDR3 covers 15 residues. Looked up from germline, CDR1 is SGHAT and CDR2 is FQDESV (reference sequence). CDR3 residues: CASSLGSTAFYEQYY. The CDR3 DNA reads TGTGCCAGCAGCTTAGGCAGTACAGCCTTCTACGAACAGTACTAC.

A word on this clonotype: A read error may be the cause here, since a much bigger clone is one base away. The chain links TRBV5-1 to TRBJ2-6, with a possible D match to TRBD1 (6 bases). This CDR3 is 16 amino acids long. In germline, CDR1 is SGHRS, CDR2 YFSETQ. The CDR3 sequence is CASSSQGRSGTNVLTF. As DNA, the CDR3 is TGCGCCAGCAGCTCCCAGGGGAGATCTGGGACCAACGTCCTGACTTTC.

For this clonotype: One end of the junction varies from germline; a read error may be responsible. This chain uses TRBV11-2 with TRBJ1-1; unclear D gene. This CDR3 spans 14 amino acids. Germline-derived CDR1 and CDR2 are SGHAT and FQNNGV. CDR3 DNA: TGTGCCAGCAGCTTGTTGGCTTACCAGATTGAAGCTCTCTTT. Translated, it gives CASSLLAYQIEALF.

This clonotype was found many times. This likely comes from a read error, as the CDR3 has no conserved phenylalanine or tryptophan at its end. The chain links TRBV11-1 to TRBJ1-1, with 7 bases aligning to TRBD1. The CDR3 is 14 amino acids. The germline V gene has CDR1 SGHAT and CDR2 FQDESV (reference sequence). V lost 7 bases to trimming and J lost 0 bases; unmatched junction nucleotides: 5. The CDR3 region is CASTGTDLNTEAFV. In DNA, the CDR3 is TGTGCCAGCACCGGGACAGACTTGAACACTGAAGCTTTCGTT.

The rearrangement uses TRBV6-2 or TRBV6-3 and TRBJ2-2, with D uncertain. Trimming removed 3 bases from V and 10 bases from J, with 15 bases in between. Germline CDR1 reads MNHEY; CDR2 reads SVGEGT. This CDR3 comprises 14 residues. CDR3 coding DNA: TGTGCCAGCAGTTATTCGTGGTCCCCCGAGGAGCTGTTTTTT. Its translation: CASSYSWSPEELFF.

The CDR3 protein is CASNLLRLAGAGADTQYF. The CDR3 DNA is TGTGCCAGCAATCTCCTCCGACTAGCGGGAGCGGGGGCAGATACGCAGTATTTT. The V and J genes are TRBV6-2 or TRBV6-3 and TRBJ2-3; 12 bases are a match to TRBD2. This CDR3 region has 18 residues. The V segment lost 7 bases and the J segment 4 bases; nucleotides outside the gene matches: 15. Germline V gene lookup returns CDR1 MNHEY and CDR2 SVGEGT.

This clonotype has only one observation. A much larger clone differs by one base, so this may be a read error. This rearrangement joins TRBV2 to TRBJ1-4, with TRBD1 matching over 9 bases. Trimming removed 5 bases from V and 4 bases from J; junction bases left unmatched: 5. The CDR3 has 15 residues. Germline loops: CDR1 SNHLY, CDR2 FYNNEI. Here the CDR3 DNA reads TGTGCCAGCAGTCCACAGGGGGCAAATAATGAAAAACTGTTTTTT. Translation: CASSPQGANNEKLFF.

This clonotype was seen many times. The V call is TRBV30, the J call TRBJ1-1, with D perhaps matching TRBD1 (5 bases). The V end lost 3 bases, the J end lost 5 bases, and 13 bases lay between the germline ends. This CDR3 has 13 amino acids. Germline values: CDR1 GTSNPN, CDR2 SVGIG (reference sequence). The CDR3 loop is CAWSLFEGTEAFF. CDR3 coding DNA: TGTGCCTGGAGCCTCTTCGAGGGGACTGAAGCTTTCTTT. The full variable domain, rest sourced from reference TRBV30 and TRBJ1-1, is SQTIHQWPATLVQPVGSPLSLECTVEGTSNPNLYWYRQAAGRGLQLLFYSVGIGQISSEVPQNLSASRPQDRQFILSSKKLLLSDSGFYLCAWSLFEGTEAFFGQGTRLTVV.

Regarding this clonotype: The junction and the germline gene differ at one end; a read error may be behind it. The chain has TRBV4-3 and TRBJ2-5, with D maybe TRBD2 (6 bases). The germline V gene has CDR1 LGHNA and CDR2 YSLEER. CDR3 length equals 13 residues. The chain's CDR3 is CANSQGRGEAQYF. CDR3 in DNA: TGCGCCAACAGCCAAGGACGAGGGGAGGCCCAGTACTTC.

At least ten counts were recorded for this clonotype. The chain links TRBV5-1 to TRBJ1-5; D perhaps matches TRBD1 (5 bases). V was cut by 1 base and J by 3 bases, with 8 bases left in between. The germline V gene encodes CDR1 SGHRS and CDR2 YFSETQ. This CDR3 comprises 14 residues. CDR3 sequence (DNA): TGCGCCAGCAGCTTGTCAGGGAACAATCAGCCCCAGCATTTT. Its protein product is CASSLSGNNQPQHF. Full variable domain (rest looked up from reference TRBV5-1 and TRBJ1-5): KAGVTQTPRYLIKTRGQQVTLSCSPISGHRSVSWYQQTPGQGLQFLFEYFSETQRNKGNFPGRFSGRQFSNSRSEMNVSTLELGDSALYLCASSLSGNNQPQHFGDGTRLSIL.

As for this clonotype: Here the CDR3 omits its conserved ending phenylalanine or tryptophan, so a read error is the likely source. Because the CDR3's place on the DNA is in doubt, the DNA is left out and the CDR3 is given as listed by TCRdb. The chain links TRBV28 to TRBJ1-1. CDR1 is MDHEN, CDR2 SYDVKM, per germline. The CDR3 length equals 17 residues, ends included. The chain's CDR3 is CASSLLTWDYPGPEAVL.

As regards this clonotype: This may stem from a read error, because a much larger clone lies one nucleotide away. The CDR3 region is CVSSQSPTRSGEQYF. The CDR3 nucleotides are TGTGTCAGCAGTCAGAGCCCAACTAGGTCGGGCGAGCAGTACTTC. V gene TRBV6-6 combines with J gene TRBJ2-7; a weak D match, TRBD2 (5 bases). This CDR3 has 15 residues. Germline V gene lookup returns CDR1 MNHNY and CDR2 SVGAGI (reference sequence).

As for this clonotype: A read error may produce the germline difference seen at one junction end. The rearrangement joins TRBV12-3 or TRBV12-4 to TRBJ1-1, with 7 bases aligning to TRBD1. The CDR3 is made up of 13 amino acids. The chain's CDR3 is CVSKRQGGTEAFF. CDR3 sequence (DNA): TGTGTCAGCAAACGACAGGGTGGCACTGAAGCTTTCTTC.

For this clonotype: A junction end diverges from the germline sequence, so it may reflect a read error. This chain links TRBV2 with TRBJ2-6; TRBD1 matches at 9 bases. CDR1 and CDR2 (germline): SNHLY, FYNNEI. CDR3 length equals 18 residues. The CDR3 protein is CASSLQGASTSGANVLTF. CDR3 nucleotides: TGTGCCAGCAGTTTACAGGGGGCTTCGACCTCTGGGGCCAATGTCCTGACTTTC.

This clonotype has only one observation. Possible read error: a much larger clone is one base away. This sequence joins TRBV10-2 and TRBJ2-7; 7 nucleotides align to TRBD2. Germline CDR1 reads WSHSY; CDR2 reads SAAADI. There are 13 residues in the CDR3. CDR3 sequence: CSSSEWAGVEQYF. The CDR3 DNA reads as TGCTCCAGCAGTGAGTGGGCGGGAGTCGAGCAGTACTTC.

In its sample, this clonotype was seen once. Without the conserved terminal phenylalanine or tryptophan, this CDR3 likely stems from a read error. The limits of the CDR3 on the DNA are not certain, so only TCRdb's listed CDR3 is given. The chain couples TRBV7-9 to TRBJ2-2. Germline V gene lookup returns CDR1 SEHNR and CDR2 FQNEAQ (reference sequence). The CDR3 totals 13 residues, both ends included. The CDR3 region is CASSSEITGELFY.

This clonotype showed up just once. A much larger clone lies one base from this, so it may be a read error. This chain connects TRBV12-3 or TRBV12-4 to TRBJ1-1, with D maybe TRBD1 (6 bases). The CDR3 is made up of 13 amino acids. V lost 5 bases and J lost 7, with 14 bases in between. The CDR3 DNA sequence: TGTGCCAGCAGTGAAGGGTCAGGGGATGAAGCTTTCTTT. Translated, it gives CASSEGSGDEAFF.

Points on this clonotype: Germline is not matched at one junction end, which may reflect a read error. The chain couples TRBV4-1 to TRBJ2-1; D gene ambiguous. The CDR3 runs 17 residues. Germline lookup yields CDR1 MGHRA and CDR2 YSYEKL. Here the CDR3 DNA reads TGCGCCAGTAGCCAAGGATCCCCAGAGTCGGTCTACAATGAGCAGTTCTTC. This translates into CASSQGSPESVYNEQFF.

Comment on this clonotype: Since no conserved phenylalanine or tryptophan closes the CDR3, a read error is the likely cause. It is unclear where the CDR3 begins or ends on the DNA, so no DNA is shown, and the CDR3 is as TCRdb lists it. The genes are TRBV11-1 and TRBJ2-1; the table's D call of TRBD1 was not tested on the DNA. The CDR3 region is 12 residues in length, termini included. Germline loops: CDR1 SGHAT, CDR2 FQDESV (reference sequence). CDR3: CATAGVYNEYFL.